Following are 16 T cell receptor beta chains from one sample sequenced in a study of regulatory T cells in long-lasting Graves disease. To make TCR beta libraries, researchers used iRepertoire HTBI primers and Arm-PCR of CDR3 regions. One entry per CDR3 protein results from TCRdb running MiXCR on the multiplex PCR reads. This table has over 350,000 distinct CDR3 sequences, around 16% appearing once. Indicated time point: newly diagnosed GD, antithyroid drugs for less than 3 months. There was RNA extracted from PBMCs, and the TCR library was made from it. This sample also appeared in a second study, on T cells in Graves' hyperthyroidism and ophthalmopathy.

The sample was peripheral blood mononuclear cells (PBMCs), taken at new diagnosis, from a patient treated with antithyroid drugs. Receptors originate from a woman between 40 and 50 years old with Graves disease.

J is TRBJ2-2 and V is TRBV13; 9 bases line up with TRBD2. Germline values: CDR1 PRHDT, CDR2 FYEKMQ (reference sequence). The CDR3 contains 18 residues. V lost 1 base to trimming and J lost 0 bases; unmatched junction nucleotides: 6. Here the CDR3 DNA reads TGTGCCAGCAGCTTAGCGGAGACTAGCGGAGCGAACACCGGGGAGCTGTTTTTT. Residues: CASSLAETSGANTGELFF.

This clonotype showed up just a few times. The V call is TRBV4-3, the J call TRBJ1-1; D may be TRBD1 (6 bases). Between the trimmed V and J ends, which lost 1 base and 7 bases, there was a span of 13 bases. The germline gives CDR1 LGHNA, CDR2 YSLEER. CDR3 size: 14 residues. This CDR3 reads CASSQVGGQGEAFF. The CDR3 nucleotides read TGCGCCAGCAGCCAAGTAGGGGGGCAAGGTGAAGCTTTCTTT.

This clonotype was recorded a few times. This chain links TRBV5-6 with TRBJ2-3, with D perhaps TRBD2 (5 bases). Germline V gene sequence: CDR1 SGHDT, CDR2 YYEEEE. The CDR3 runs 16 residues. The V and J ends lost 6 bases and 1 base respectively, with 18 bases between them. The CDR3 spells CASTFWSGVGTDTQYF. The CDR3 DNA is TGTGCCAGCACCTTTTGGTCCGGGGTTGGCACAGATACGCAGTATTTT.

The V gene is TRBV20-1, the J gene TRBJ1-5, with 7 positions matching TRBD1. Germline CDR1 is DFQATT and CDR2 is SNEGSKA (reference sequence). V shed 0 bases and J 0 bases; nucleotides not matched to a gene: 2. This CDR3 region has 15 residues. The chain's CDR3 is CSARETGYSNQPQHF. The CDR3 DNA reads TGCAGTGCTAGAGAGACAGGGTATAGCAATCAGCCCCAGCATTTT.

This rearrangement joins TRBV12-3 or TRBV12-4 to TRBJ2-1; 8 bases agree with TRBD1. With V trimmed by 3 bases and J by 5 bases, 3 bases remained unmatched. This CDR3 contains 14 residues. The CDR3 sequence: CASSFAGGNNEQFF. CDR3 coding DNA: TGTGCCAGCAGTTTCGCAGGGGGCAACAATGAGCAGTTCTTC.

The V gene is TRBV6-5, the J gene TRBJ2-7; D is ambiguous. Germline lookup yields CDR1 MNHEY and CDR2 SVGAGI. This CDR3 has 13 amino acids. Trimming pared 0 bases from V and 5 bases from J, leaving 8 bases between. The DNA for the CDR3 is TGTGCCAGCAGTTACTCGAGGCCGAACGAGCAGTACTTC. It encodes CASSYSRPNEQYF.

This clonotype was seen many times. V and J are TRBV10-3 and TRBJ1-3, with TRBD1 matching 9 bases. The V and J ends lost 6 bases and 4 bases, in that order; junction bases with no gene match: 7. This CDR3 has 15 residues. In germline, CDR1 is ENHRY, CDR2 SYGVKD. The CDR3 nucleotides are TGTGCCATCAGACCCACAGGGGGCGAAGGAAACACCATATATTTT. Amino acids: CAIRPTGGEGNTIYF.

This clonotype occurred many times. The chain combines TRBV11-1 with TRBJ2-5, with 10 positions matching TRBD1. In germline, CDR1 is SGHAT, CDR2 FQDESV (reference sequence). The CDR3 sequence is 14 residues long. J lost 7 bases, V lost 2 bases, and 4 bases had no gene match. CDR3 protein: CASSLPTGGRTQYF. In nucleotides, the CDR3 is TGTGCCAGCAGCTTACCGACAGGGGGCAGGACCCAGTACTTC.

The chain employs TRBV11-2 and TRBJ2-1; TRBD1 agrees at 9 bases. Unmatched junction bases numbered 5, after V lost 3 bases and J lost 5 bases. This CDR3 is built from 15 residues. CDR1 and CDR2 from the germline V gene are SGHAT and FQNNGV. CDR3 residues: CASSFGTGLDNEQFF. The CDR3 bases are TGTGCCAGCAGCTTTGGGACAGGGCTCGACAATGAGCAGTTCTTC.

In its sample, this clonotype was seen a few times. The V gene is TRBV10-3, the J gene TRBJ2-3; 10 positions match TRBD2. This CDR3 is 18 amino acids long. V was pared by 8 bases and J by 1 base, with 15 bases of the junction left unmatched. CDR1 and CDR2 (germline): ENHRY, SYGVKD. The chain's CDR3 is CAIRPSGRRQAGTDTQYF. CDR3 coding DNA: TGTGCCATCCGCCCTAGCGGGAGAAGGCAGGCTGGCACAGATACGCAGTATTTT.

This clonotype has just a few counts. V usage is TRBV7-6 and J usage is TRBJ1-3; TRBD1 agrees at 8 bases. This CDR3 has 19 residues. The J segment lost 0 bases and the V segment lost 5 bases, leaving 15 bases of the junction unmatched. Germline lookup yields CDR1 SGHVS and CDR2 FNYEAQ. In nucleotides, the CDR3 is TGTGCCAGCAGCCCTTTGATCGGGACAGGCCGGGTCTCTGGAAACACCATATATTTT. Translation gives CASSPLIGTGRVSGNTIYF.

This chain uses TRBV9 with TRBJ1-2, with D possibly TRBD1 on 5 matching bases. The V and J ends lost 0 bases and 8 bases respectively, with 11 bases between them. This CDR3 contains 13 residues. Germline lookup yields CDR1 SGDLS and CDR2 YYNGEE. The DNA of the CDR3 is TGTGCCAGCAGCGTAGTAGGGGCGGGAGGCTACACCTTC. Residues: CASSVVGAGGYTF.

This clonotype has a count of ten or more. The chain combines TRBV7-9 with TRBJ2-3, with 7 bases fitting TRBD1. There are 14 residues in the CDR3. From germline, CDR1 is SEHNR and CDR2 FQNEAQ (reference sequence). Trimming took 4 bases from V and 2 from J; bases not matched to a gene: 3. The CDR3 here is CASSSRGTTDTQYF. CDR3 bases: TGTGCCAGCAGCTCCAGGGGGACCACAGATACGCAGTATTTT.

This clonotype occurred many times. The V and J genes are TRBV20-1 and TRBJ2-7, with D perhaps given as TRBD1 or TRBD2 (5 bases each). The CDR3 runs to 16 residues. V was trimmed by 5 bases and J by 0 bases, leaving 20 bases between them. The V gene's germline CDR1 is DFQATT and CDR2 SNEGSKA (reference sequence). The CDR3 sequence: CSAQRGPRDVSYEQYF. The CDR3 region has the DNA TGCAGTGCTCAGAGAGGCCCACGGGACGTCTCCTACGAGCAGTACTTC.

Regarding this clonotype: This could be a read error, since a much larger clone is one nucleotide away. This chain connects TRBV30 to TRBJ1-2; D uncertain. V gave up 0 bases and J gave up 7 bases, with 9 bases separating them. The CDR3 sequence is 12 residues long. Germline CDR1 is GTSNPN and CDR2 is SVGIG (reference sequence). The CDR3 region is CAWSVRSGGYTF. DNA of the CDR3: TGTGCCTGGAGTGTACGGTCAGGTGGCTACACCTTC.

This clonotype has more than one count but fewer than ten. The CDR3 bases are TGTGCCAGCAGTTACCAAAATGAAGCTTTCTTT. Translating gives CASSYQNEAFF. The gene calls are TRBV6-5 and TRBJ1-1, with D uncertain. Germline CDR1 and CDR2: MNHEY and SVGAGI. The CDR3 runs to 11 residues. The V gene lost 2 bases and the J gene lost 7 bases, with 5 bases spanning the gap.